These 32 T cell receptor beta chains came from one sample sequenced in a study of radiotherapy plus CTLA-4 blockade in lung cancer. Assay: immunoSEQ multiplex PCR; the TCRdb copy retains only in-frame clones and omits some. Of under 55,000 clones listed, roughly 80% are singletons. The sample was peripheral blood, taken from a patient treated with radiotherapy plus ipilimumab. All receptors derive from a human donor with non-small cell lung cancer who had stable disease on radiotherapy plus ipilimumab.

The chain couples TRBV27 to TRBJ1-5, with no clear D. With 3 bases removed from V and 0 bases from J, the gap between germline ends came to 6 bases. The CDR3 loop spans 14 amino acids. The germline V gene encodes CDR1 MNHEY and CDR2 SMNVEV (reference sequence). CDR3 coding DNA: TGTGCCAGCAGTTTCGTGTATAGCAATCAGCCCCAGCATTTT. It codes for CASSFVYSNQPQHF.

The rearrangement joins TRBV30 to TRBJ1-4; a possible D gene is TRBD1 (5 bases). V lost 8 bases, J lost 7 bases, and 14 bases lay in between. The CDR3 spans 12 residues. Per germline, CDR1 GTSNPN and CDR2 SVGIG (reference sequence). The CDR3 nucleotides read TGTGCCCGTGGGACCGGGGGTGAAAAACTGTTTTTT. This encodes CARGTGGEKLFF.

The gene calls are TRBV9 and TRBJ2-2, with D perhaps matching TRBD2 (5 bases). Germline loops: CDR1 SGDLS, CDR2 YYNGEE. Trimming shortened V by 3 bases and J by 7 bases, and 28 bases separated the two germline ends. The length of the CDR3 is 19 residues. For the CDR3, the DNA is TGTGCCAGCAGCGCTCATCGGAGGCTGGAGAGGGTTGGGAACGGGGAGCTGTTTTTT. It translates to CASSAHRRLERVGNGELFF. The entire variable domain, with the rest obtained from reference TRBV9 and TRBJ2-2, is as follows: DSGVTQTPKHLITATGQRVTLRCSPRSGDLSVYWYQQSLDQGLQFLIQYYNGEERAKGNILERFSAQQFPDLHSELNLSSLELGDSALYFCASSAHRRLERVGNGELFFGEGSRLTVL.

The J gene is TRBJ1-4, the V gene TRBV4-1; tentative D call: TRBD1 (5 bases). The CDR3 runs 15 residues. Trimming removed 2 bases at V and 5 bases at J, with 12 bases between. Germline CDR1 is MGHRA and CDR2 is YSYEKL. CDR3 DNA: TGCGCCAGCAGCCAACTCGGGGGAGCGAATGAAAAACTGTTTTTT. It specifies CASSQLGGANEKLFF.

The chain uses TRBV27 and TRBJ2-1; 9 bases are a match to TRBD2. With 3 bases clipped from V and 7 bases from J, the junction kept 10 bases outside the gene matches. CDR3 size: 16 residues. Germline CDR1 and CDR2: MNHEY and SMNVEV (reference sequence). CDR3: CASSFGAGGPGNEQFF. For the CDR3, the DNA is TGTGCCAGCAGTTTTGGGGCGGGAGGGCCAGGGAATGAGCAGTTCTTC.

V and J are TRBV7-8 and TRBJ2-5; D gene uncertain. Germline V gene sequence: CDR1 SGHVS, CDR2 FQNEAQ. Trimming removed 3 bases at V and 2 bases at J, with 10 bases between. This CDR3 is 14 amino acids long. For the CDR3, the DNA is TGTGCCAGCAGCTTTATCACAAATCAAGAGACCCAGTACTTC. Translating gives CASSFITNQETQYF.

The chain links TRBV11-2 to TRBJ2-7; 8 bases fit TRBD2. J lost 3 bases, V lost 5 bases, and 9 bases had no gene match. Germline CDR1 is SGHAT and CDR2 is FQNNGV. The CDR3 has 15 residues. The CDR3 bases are TGTGCCAGCAGCCTCCGCGAGCGGGAGTTCTACGAGCAGTACTTC. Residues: CASSLREREFYEQYF.

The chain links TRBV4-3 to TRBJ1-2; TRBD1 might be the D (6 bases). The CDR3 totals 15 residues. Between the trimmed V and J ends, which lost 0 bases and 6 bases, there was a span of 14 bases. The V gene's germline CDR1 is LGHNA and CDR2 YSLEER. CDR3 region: CASSQEVGGTHGYTF. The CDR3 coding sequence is TGCGCCAGCAGCCAAGAGGTGGGTGGGACACATGGCTACACCTTC.

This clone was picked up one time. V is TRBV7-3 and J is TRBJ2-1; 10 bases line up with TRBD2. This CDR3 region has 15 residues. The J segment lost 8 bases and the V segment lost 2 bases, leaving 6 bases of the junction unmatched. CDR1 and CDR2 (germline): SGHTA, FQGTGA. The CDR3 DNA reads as TGTGCCAGCAGCTTAGAAGCGGGAGGGACAGATGAGCAGTTCTTC. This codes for CASSLEAGGTDEQFF.

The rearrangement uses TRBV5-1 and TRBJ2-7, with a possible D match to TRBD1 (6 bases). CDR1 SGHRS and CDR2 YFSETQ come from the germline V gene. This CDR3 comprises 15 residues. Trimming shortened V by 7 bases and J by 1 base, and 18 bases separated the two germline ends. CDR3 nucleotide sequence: TGCGCCAGCCGACTTACCGGACAGCTTTCCTACGAGCAGTACTTC. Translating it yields CASRLTGQLSYEQYF.

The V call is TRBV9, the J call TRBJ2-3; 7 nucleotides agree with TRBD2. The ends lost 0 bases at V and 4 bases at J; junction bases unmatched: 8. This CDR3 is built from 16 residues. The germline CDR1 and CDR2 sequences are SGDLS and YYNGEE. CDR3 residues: CASSVAGREEADTQYF. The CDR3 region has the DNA TGTGCCAGCAGCGTAGCGGGACGGGAGGAAGCAGATACGCAGTATTTT.

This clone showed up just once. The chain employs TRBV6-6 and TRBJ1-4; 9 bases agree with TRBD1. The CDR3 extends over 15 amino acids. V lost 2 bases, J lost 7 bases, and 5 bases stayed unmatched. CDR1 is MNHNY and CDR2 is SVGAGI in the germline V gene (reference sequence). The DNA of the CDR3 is TGTGCCAGCAGTTACGGCGGGACAGGGACTGAAAAACTGTTTTTT. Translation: CASSYGGTGTEKLFF.

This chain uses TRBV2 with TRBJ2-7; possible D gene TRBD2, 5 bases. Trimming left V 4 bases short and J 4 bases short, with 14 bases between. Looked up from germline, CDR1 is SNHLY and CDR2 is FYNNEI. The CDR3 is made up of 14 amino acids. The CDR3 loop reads CASSGVGERYEQYF. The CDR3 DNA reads TGTGCCAGCAGTGGGGTTGGGGAGAGGTACGAGCAGTACTTC.

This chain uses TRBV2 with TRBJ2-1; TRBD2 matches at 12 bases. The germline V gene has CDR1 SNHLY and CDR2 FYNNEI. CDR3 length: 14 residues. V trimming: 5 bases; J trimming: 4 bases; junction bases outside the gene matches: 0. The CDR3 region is CASSTSGRYNEQFF. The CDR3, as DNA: TGTGCCAGCAGTACTAGCGGGAGGTACAATGAGCAGTTCTTC.

CDR3: CAWSVAYEQYF. CDR3 coding DNA: TGTGCCTGGAGTGTCGCCTACGAGCAGTACTTC. The chain combines TRBV30 with TRBJ2-7; no definite D call. Germline V gene data show CDR1 as GTSNPN and CDR2 as SVGIG (reference sequence). The V and J ends lost 0 bases and 2 bases respectively, with 2 bases between them. The CDR3 loop spans 11 amino acids.

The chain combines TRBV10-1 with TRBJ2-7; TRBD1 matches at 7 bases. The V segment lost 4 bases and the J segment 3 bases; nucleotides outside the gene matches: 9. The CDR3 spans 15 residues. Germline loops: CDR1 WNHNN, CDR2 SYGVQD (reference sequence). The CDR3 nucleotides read TGCGCCAGCAGTGCGGCAATAGACAGGGTCTACGAGCAGTACTTC. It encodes CASSAAIDRVYEQYF.

CDR3 protein: CASSAQGGRTEAFF. Here the CDR3 DNA reads TGTGCCAGCAGCGCACAGGGAGGGCGCACTGAAGCTTTCTTT. The chain recombines TRBV5-4 with TRBJ1-1; tentatively, D is TRBD1 (6 bases). The germline CDR1 and CDR2 sequences are SGHNT and YYREEE (reference sequence). This CDR3 has 14 residues. V was trimmed by 4 bases and J by 4 bases, leaving 14 bases between them.

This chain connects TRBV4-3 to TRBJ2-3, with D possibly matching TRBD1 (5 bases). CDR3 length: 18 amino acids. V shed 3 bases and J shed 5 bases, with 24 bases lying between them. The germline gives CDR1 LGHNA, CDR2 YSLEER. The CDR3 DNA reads TGCGCCAGCAGCCATGGGGATCCCCCAGGGTTAACCCAAGATACGCAGTATTTT. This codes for CASSHGDPPGLTQDTQYF.

This CDR3 reads CASSPGFLSSYEQYF. The DNA for the CDR3 is TGTGCCAGCAGTCCAGGGTTCCTGAGCTCCTACGAGCAGTACTTC. The chain is built from TRBV7-9 and TRBJ2-7, with a possible D match to TRBD1 (5 bases). This CDR3 has 15 residues. Trimming took off 6 bases at V and 0 bases at J, with 15 bases between the two ends. The germline CDR1 and CDR2 sequences are SEHNR and FQNEAQ (reference sequence).

The CDR3 DNA reads as TGTGCCAGCAGTTTAGGGGGAGGGAACGGCTACACCTTC. Protein: CASSLGGGNGYTF. The V gene is TRBV28, the J gene TRBJ1-2, with D possibly TRBD1 on 5 matching bases. Per germline, CDR1 MDHEN and CDR2 SYDVKM. The CDR3 loop spans 13 amino acids. Trimming took 2 bases from V and 8 from J, leaving 12 bases between them.

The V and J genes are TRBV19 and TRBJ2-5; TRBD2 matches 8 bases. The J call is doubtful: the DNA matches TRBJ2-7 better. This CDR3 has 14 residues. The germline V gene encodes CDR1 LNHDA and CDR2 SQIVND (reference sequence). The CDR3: CASSGGTRIAEQYF. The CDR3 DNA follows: TGTGCCAGTAGTGGCGGGACTAGGATTGCCGAGCAGTACTTC.

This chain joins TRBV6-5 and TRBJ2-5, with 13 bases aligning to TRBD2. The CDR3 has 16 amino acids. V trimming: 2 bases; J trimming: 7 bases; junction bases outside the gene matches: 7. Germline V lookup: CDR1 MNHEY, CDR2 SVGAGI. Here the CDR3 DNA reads TGTGCCAGCAGTTACCGGACTAGCGGGAGAGTAGGGACCCAGTACTTC. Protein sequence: CASSYRTSGRVGTQYF.

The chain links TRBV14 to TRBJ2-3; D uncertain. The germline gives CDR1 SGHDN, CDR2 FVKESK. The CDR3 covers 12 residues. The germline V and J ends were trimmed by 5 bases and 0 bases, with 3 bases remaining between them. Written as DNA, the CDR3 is TGTGCCAGCAGCTCTAGCACAGATACGCAGTATTTT. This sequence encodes CASSSSTDTQYF.

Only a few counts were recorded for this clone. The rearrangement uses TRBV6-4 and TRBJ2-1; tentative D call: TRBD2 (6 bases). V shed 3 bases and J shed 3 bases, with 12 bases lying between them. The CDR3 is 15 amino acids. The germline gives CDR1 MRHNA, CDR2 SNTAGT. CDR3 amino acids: CASSEEWGVYNEQFF. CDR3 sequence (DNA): TGTGCCAGCAGTGAGGAGTGGGGGGTCTACAATGAGCAGTTCTTC.

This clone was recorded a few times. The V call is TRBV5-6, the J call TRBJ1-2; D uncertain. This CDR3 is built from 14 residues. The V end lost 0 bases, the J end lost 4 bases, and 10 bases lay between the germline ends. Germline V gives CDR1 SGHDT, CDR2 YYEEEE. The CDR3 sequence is CASSLVPNPYGYTF. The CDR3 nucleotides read TGTGCCAGCAGCTTGGTCCCAAATCCCTATGGCTACACCTTC.

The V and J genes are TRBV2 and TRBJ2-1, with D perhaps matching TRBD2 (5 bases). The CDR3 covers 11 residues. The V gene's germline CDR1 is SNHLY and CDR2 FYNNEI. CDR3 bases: TGTGTCCCACAGAGGGACAATGAGCAGTTCTTC. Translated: CVPQRDNEQFF.

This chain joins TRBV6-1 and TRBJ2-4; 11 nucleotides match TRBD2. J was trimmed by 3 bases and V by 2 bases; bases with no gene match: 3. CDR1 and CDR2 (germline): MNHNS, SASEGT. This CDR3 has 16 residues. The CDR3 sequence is CASSELAGGYKNIQYF. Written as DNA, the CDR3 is TGTGCCAGCAGTGAACTAGCGGGGGGCTACAAAAACATTCAGTACTTC.

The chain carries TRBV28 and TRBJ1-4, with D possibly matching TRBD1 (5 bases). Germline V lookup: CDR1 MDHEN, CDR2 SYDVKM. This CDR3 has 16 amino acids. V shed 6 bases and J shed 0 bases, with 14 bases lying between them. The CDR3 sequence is CASSTRTGATNEKLFF. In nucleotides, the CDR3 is TGTGCCAGCAGCACGAGAACAGGAGCAACTAATGAAAAACTGTTTTTT.

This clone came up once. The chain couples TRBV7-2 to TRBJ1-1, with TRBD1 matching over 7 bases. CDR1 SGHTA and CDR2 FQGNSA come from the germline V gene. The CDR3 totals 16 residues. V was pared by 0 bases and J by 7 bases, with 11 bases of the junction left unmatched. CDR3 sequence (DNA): TGTGCCAGCAGCTTAGCGCTAGAGGGGGCGCAAGGTGAAGCTTTCTTT. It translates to CASSLALEGAQGEAFF. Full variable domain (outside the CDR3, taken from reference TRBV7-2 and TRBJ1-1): GAGVSQSPSNKVTEKGKDVELRCDPISGHTALYWYRQSLGQGLEFLIYFQGNSAPDKSGLPSDRFSAERTGGSVSTLTIQRTQQEDSAVYLCASSLALEGAQGEAFFGQGTRLTVV.

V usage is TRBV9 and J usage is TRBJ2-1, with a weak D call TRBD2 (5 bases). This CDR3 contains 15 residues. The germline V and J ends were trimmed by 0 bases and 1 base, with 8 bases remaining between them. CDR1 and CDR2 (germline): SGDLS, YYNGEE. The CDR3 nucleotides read TGTGCCAGCAGCGTAGAGGACTCTTCCTACAATGAGCAGTTCTTC. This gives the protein CASSVEDSSYNEQFF.

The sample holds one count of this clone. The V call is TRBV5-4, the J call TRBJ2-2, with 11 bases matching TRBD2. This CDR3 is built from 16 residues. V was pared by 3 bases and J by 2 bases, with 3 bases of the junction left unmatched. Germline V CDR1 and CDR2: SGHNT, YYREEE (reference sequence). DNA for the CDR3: TGTGCCAGCAGCTCCGGGACTAGCGGTAACACCGGGGAGCTGTTTTTT. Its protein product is CASSSGTSGNTGELFF.

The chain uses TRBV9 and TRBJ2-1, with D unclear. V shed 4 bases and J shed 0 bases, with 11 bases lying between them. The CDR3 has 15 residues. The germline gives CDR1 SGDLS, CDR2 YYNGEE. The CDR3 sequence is CASSMAPGSYNEQFF. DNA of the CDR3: TGTGCCAGCAGCATGGCTCCGGGCTCCTACAATGAGCAGTTCTTC.